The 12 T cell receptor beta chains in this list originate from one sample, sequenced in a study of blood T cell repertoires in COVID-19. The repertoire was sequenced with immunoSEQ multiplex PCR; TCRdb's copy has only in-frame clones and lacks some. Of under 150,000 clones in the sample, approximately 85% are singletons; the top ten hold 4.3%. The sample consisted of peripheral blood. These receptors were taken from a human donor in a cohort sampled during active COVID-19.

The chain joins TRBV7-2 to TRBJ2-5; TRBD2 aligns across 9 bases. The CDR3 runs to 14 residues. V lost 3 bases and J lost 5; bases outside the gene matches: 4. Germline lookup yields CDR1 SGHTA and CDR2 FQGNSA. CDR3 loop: CASSFAGGVETQYF. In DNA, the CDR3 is TGTGCCAGCAGCTTTGCGGGGGGGGTCGAGACCCAGTACTTC.

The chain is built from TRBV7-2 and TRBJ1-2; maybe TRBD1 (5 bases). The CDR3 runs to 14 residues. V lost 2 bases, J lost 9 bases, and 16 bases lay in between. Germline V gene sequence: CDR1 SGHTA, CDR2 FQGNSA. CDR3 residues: CASSLFEQDYRYTF. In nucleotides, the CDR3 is TGTGCCAGCAGCTTATTCGAACAGGACTACCGCTACACCTTC.

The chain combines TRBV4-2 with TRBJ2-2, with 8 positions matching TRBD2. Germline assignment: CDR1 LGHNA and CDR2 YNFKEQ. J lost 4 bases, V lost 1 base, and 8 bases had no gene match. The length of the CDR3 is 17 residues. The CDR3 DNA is TGTGCCAGCAGCCAAGCAACAGGTAGCGGGGTCACCGGGGAGCTGTTTTTT. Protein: CASSQATGSGVTGELFF.

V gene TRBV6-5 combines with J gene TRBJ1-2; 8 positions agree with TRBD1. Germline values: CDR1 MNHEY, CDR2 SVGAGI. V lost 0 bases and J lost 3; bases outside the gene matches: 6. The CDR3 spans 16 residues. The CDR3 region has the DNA TGTGCCAGCAGTTACTCGACAGGGGAGGTTGACTATGGCTACACCTTC. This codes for CASSYSTGEVDYGYTF.

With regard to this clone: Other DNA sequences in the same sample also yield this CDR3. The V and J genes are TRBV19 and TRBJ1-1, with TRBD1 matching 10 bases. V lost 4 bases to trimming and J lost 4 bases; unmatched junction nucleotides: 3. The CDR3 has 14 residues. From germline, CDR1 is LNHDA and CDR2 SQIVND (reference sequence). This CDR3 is CASSRQGAGTEAFF. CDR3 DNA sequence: TGTGCCAGTAGTAGACAGGGGGCAGGCACTGAAGCTTTCTTT.

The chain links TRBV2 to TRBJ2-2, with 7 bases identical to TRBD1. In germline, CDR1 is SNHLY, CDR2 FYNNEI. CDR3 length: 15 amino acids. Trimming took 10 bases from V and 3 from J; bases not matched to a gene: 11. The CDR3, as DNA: TGTGCCACCACACCTCGAACAGGGGACACCGGGGAGCTGTTTTTT. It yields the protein CATTPRTGDTGELFF.

CDR3 amino acids: CASTPGGARSNTEAFF. The CDR3 DNA follows: TGTGCCAGCACTCCGGGGGGGGCAAGATCGAACACTGAAGCTTTCTTT. V and J are TRBV11-3 and TRBJ1-1, with a weak D call TRBD1 (6 bases). This CDR3 region has 16 residues. Germline-derived CDR1 and CDR2 are SGHNT and YENEEA. Trimming took 7 bases from V and 1 from J, leaving 19 bases between them.

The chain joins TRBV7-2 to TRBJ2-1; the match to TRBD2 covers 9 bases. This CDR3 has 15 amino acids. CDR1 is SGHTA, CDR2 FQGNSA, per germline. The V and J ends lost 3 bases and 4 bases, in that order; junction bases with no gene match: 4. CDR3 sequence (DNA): TGTGCCAGCAGCTTCCGCACTAGCGGGTACAATGAGCAGTTCTTC. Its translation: CASSFRTSGYNEQFF. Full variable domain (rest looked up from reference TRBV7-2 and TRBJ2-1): GAGVSQSPSNKVTEKGKDVELRCDPISGHTALYWYRQSLGQGLEFLIYFQGNSAPDKSGLPSDRFSAERTGGSVSTLTIQRTQQEDSAVYLCASSFRTSGYNEQFFGPGTRLTVL.

This CDR3 is CASRVGGVTNTEAFF. The CDR3 DNA reads TGTGCCAGCAGAGTAGGGGGGGTTACGAACACTGAAGCTTTCTTT. The rearrangement joins TRBV13 to TRBJ1-1; maybe TRBD1 (6 bases). The CDR3 is 15 amino acids. Germline assignment: CDR1 PRHDT and CDR2 FYEKMQ (reference sequence). V was trimmed by 6 bases and J by 1 base, leaving 15 bases between them.

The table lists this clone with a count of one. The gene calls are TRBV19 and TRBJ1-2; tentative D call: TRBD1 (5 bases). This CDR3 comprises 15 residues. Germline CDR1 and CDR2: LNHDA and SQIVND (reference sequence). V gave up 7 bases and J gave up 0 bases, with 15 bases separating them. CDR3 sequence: CASNKVRGANYGYTF. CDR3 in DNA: TGTGCCAGTAATAAAGTTCGGGGGGCTAACTATGGCTACACCTTC.

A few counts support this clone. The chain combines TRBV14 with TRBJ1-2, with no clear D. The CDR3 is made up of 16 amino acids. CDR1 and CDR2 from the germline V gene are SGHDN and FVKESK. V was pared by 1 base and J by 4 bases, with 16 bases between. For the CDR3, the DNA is TGTGCCAGCAGCCAAGGGTCTTCCGGGAGCCTCTATGGCTACACCTTC. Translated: CASSQGSSGSLYGYTF.

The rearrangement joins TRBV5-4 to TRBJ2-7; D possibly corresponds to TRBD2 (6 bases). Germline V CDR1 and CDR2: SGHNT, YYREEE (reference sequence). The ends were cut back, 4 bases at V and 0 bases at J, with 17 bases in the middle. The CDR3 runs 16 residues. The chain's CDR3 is CASSRPGGDLSYEQYF. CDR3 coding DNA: TGTGCCAGCAGCCGTCCCGGCGGGGACCTCTCCTACGAGCAGTACTTC. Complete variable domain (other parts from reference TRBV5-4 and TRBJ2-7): ETGVTQSPTHLIKTRGQQVTLRCSSQSGHNTVSWYQQALGQGPQFIFQYYREEENGRGNFPPRFSGLQFPNYSSELNVNALELDDSALYLCASSRPGGDLSYEQYFGPGTRLTVT.